This T cell receptor beta chain originates from a study of blood T cell repertoires in COVID-19. Study as a whole: The study drew acute and convalescent COVID-19 samples from the United States, Italy and Spain.

CDR3 length equals 17 residues. Germline CDR1 is SEHNR and CDR2 is FQNEAQ (reference sequence). With 4 bases removed from V and 0 bases from J, the gap between germline ends came to 13 bases. Original processing notes: Researchers report that nucleated cell counts were estimated from reference gene primer amplification. Profiled with immunoSEQ multiplex PCR; TCRdb holds only in-frame clones, not every one. Clonal size and the V and J genes are those of that table, whereas D and trimming came from the DNA. Among about 110,000 clones, 75% to 90% were seen once, and the ten largest hold more than 10%. The sequenced sample was peripheral blood. This sequence was found in a human donor in a cohort sampled during active COVID-19. V gene TRBV7-9 combines with J gene TRBJ1-6; no reliable D call. The CDR3 nucleotides read TGTGCCAGCAGCTCGATGAAGCGGAGCTCCTATAATTCACCCCTCCACTTT. Its translation is CASSSMKRSSYNSPLHF.